A single sample is the source of the 21 T cell receptor beta chains below, sequenced in a study of blood T cell repertoires in COVID-19. Clones were read by immunoSEQ multiplex PCR, and TCRdb kept only the in-frame ones, dropping some. The data show approximately 85,000 clones, about nine tenths seen once. Sequenced material: peripheral blood. These receptors were taken from a woman between 50 and 59 years old with active or convalescent COVID-19.

This chain links TRBV11-1 with TRBJ1-1, with a tentative D call TRBD1 (6 bases). Germline CDR1 is SGHAT and CDR2 is FQDESV (reference sequence). This CDR3 contains 15 residues. Trimming cost V 5 bases and J 5 bases, with 18 bases left between them. The CDR3 nucleotides are TGTGCCAGCAGCGCGGGACACACCGGGAGGACTGAAGCTTTCTTT. This gives the protein CASSAGHTGRTEAFF.

This chain joins TRBV10-3 and TRBJ2-7, with D uncertain. Per the germline V gene, CDR1 is ENHRY and CDR2 is SYGVKD. V was clipped by 9 bases and J by 0 bases, with 12 bases between them. This CDR3 has 13 amino acids. CDR3 bases: TGTGCCATTCTAAGTCCGAGCTCCTACGAGCAGTACTTC. Translated, it gives CAILSPSSYEQYF.

V and J are TRBV18 and TRBJ1-1; TRBD1 matches 8 bases. V was clipped by 0 bases and J by 7 bases; unmatched bases: 4. The CDR3 runs to 14 residues. Germline-derived CDR1 and CDR2 are KGHSH and LQKENI. The CDR3: CASSPPGQDYEAFF. CDR3 DNA: TGTGCCAGCTCACCACCGGGACAGGATTATGAAGCTTTCTTT.

The chain carries TRBV7-2 and TRBJ2-2, with no clear D. This CDR3 region has 14 residues. Trimming shortened V by 0 bases and J by 4 bases, and 6 bases separated the two germline ends. Germline assignment: CDR1 SGHTA and CDR2 FQGNSA. CDR3 sequence reads: CASSLARITGELFF. The CDR3 DNA is TGTGCCAGCAGCTTAGCGAGAATCACCGGGGAGCTGTTTTTT. Combining the CDR3 with reference TRBV7-2 and TRBJ2-2 gives the whole variable domain GAGVSQSPSNKVTEKGKDVELRCDPISGHTALYWYRQSLGQGLEFLIYFQGNSAPDKSGLPSDRFSAERTGGSVSTLTIQRTQQEDSAVYLCASSLARITGELFFGEGSRLTVL.

The chain combines TRBV11-3 with TRBJ2-5, with D possibly matching TRBD1 (6 bases). This CDR3 contains 13 residues. Germline V gene data show CDR1 as SGHNT and CDR2 as YENEEA. The V gene lost 2 bases and the J gene lost 7 bases, with 11 bases spanning the gap. The CDR3 loop is CASSLKGGWTQYF. The DNA for the CDR3 is TGTGCCAGCAGCTTAAAAGGGGGTTGGACCCAGTACTTC.

The chain recombines TRBV6-1 with TRBJ2-7, with 8 positions matching TRBD1. There are 16 residues in the CDR3. Per germline, CDR1 MNHNS and CDR2 SASEGT. With V trimmed by 3 bases and J by 2 bases, 9 bases remained unmatched. The CDR3 DNA is TGTGCCAGCAGTGAGGTAATTGCACAGGGGGCCTACGAGCAGTACTTC. This codes for CASSEVIAQGAYEQYF.

This chain connects TRBV5-6 to TRBJ2-7; 8 positions match TRBD1. Losses at the gene ends were 1 base for V and 0 bases for J; bases not matched to a gene: 3. The CDR3 runs 15 residues. CDR1 and CDR2 (germline): SGHDT, YYEEEE. The CDR3 DNA sequence: TGTGCCAGCAGCTTGAAGGGACAGGTCTCCTACGAGCAGTACTTC. This gives the protein CASSLKGQVSYEQYF.

The chain couples TRBV6-6 to TRBJ2-1, with D possibly matching TRBD2 (6 bases). Germline CDR1 and CDR2: MNHNY and SVGAGI (reference sequence). Trimming took off 5 bases at V and 0 bases at J, with 20 bases between the two ends. The CDR3 length is 18 residues. CDR3 sequence reads: CASSQWGGEAPSYNEQFF. The CDR3 DNA sequence: TGTGCCAGCAGTCAATGGGGCGGGGAAGCCCCCTCCTACAATGAGCAGTTCTTC.

V is TRBV19 and J is TRBJ1-2; 10 nucleotides match TRBD1. V trimming: 5 bases; J trimming: 0 bases; junction bases outside the gene matches: 3. In germline, CDR1 is LNHDA, CDR2 SQIVND (reference sequence). The CDR3 has 15 amino acids. CDR3 in DNA: TGTGCCAGTAGTCCCGGGACAGGGGCTAACTATGGCTACACCTTC. Protein: CASSPGTGANYGYTF.

The rearrangement joins TRBV6-2 or TRBV6-3 to TRBJ2-2; 13 bases fit TRBD2. After removal of 4 bases from V and 4 bases from J, the junction contained 12 bases not matched to a gene. This CDR3 region has 19 residues. Germline assignment: CDR1 MNHEY and CDR2 SVGEGT. CDR3: CASSSNPWTSGGITGELFF. CDR3 DNA sequence: TGTGCCAGCAGTTCCAACCCATGGACTAGCGGGGGTATCACCGGGGAGCTGTTTTTT.

The chain combines TRBV5-5 with TRBJ2-2, with TRBD2 matching over 15 bases. Germline-derived CDR1 and CDR2 are SGHKS and YYEKEE (reference sequence). CDR3 size: 19 residues. The J segment lost 0 bases and the V segment lost 4 bases, leaving 7 bases of the junction unmatched. CDR3 nucleotide sequence: TGTGCCAGCAGCGCCGGACTAGCGGGGGGGCTTTCGAACACCGGGGAGCTGTTTTTT. Its protein is CASSAGLAGGLSNTGELFF.

The V and J genes are TRBV19 and TRBJ1-4, with 7 bases lining up with TRBD1. Germline CDR1 is LNHDA and CDR2 is SQIVND (reference sequence). V gave up 6 bases and J gave up 0 bases; unmatched junction bases: 13. The CDR3 has 18 amino acids. CDR3 residues: CASSGRDRGRATNEKLFF. The CDR3 nucleotides are TGTGCCAGTAGCGGCAGGGACAGAGGGAGAGCAACTAATGAAAAACTGTTTTTT.

The chain links TRBV7-2 to TRBJ1-1; D is perhaps TRBD1 (6 bases). Germline V CDR1 and CDR2: SGHTA, FQGNSA. This CDR3 is 14 amino acids long. The germline V and J ends were trimmed by 6 bases and 7 bases, with 18 bases remaining between them. The CDR3 reads CASSSGTKTDEAFF. The CDR3 DNA follows: TGTGCCAGCAGTTCAGGGACAAAGACAGATGAAGCTTTCTTT. Full variable domain (missing parts from reference TRBV7-2 and TRBJ1-1): GAGVSQSPSNKVTEKGKDVELRCDPISGHTALYWYRQSLGQGLEFLIYFQGNSAPDKSGLPSDRFSAERTGGSVSTLTIQRTQQEDSAVYLCASSSGTKTDEAFFGQGTRLTVV.

This rearrangement joins TRBV11-3 to TRBJ2-7; 8 bases map to TRBD1. There are 18 residues in the CDR3. J gave up 0 bases and V 3 bases, and 13 bases lay outside the gene matches. Per the germline V gene, CDR1 is SGHNT and CDR2 is YENEEA. CDR3: CASSLHLGQGQSSYEQYF. CDR3 in DNA: TGTGCCAGCAGCTTGCACCTCGGACAGGGTCAGAGCTCCTACGAGCAGTACTTC.

This clone is a singleton in its sample. J is TRBJ1-1 and V is TRBV20-1, with no clear D. The CDR3 has 11 amino acids. Germline CDR1 reads DFQATT; CDR2 reads SNEGSKA (reference sequence). The ends were cut back, 5 bases at V and 6 bases at J, with 10 bases in the middle. The CDR3 coding sequence is TGCAGTGCTCGTAGCAGAGCTGAAGCTTTCTTT. Translation: CSARSRAEAFF.

The chain uses TRBV7-9 and TRBJ1-5; 7 bases fit TRBD1. Trimming cost V 5 bases and J 0 bases; bases outside gene matches: 4. This CDR3 contains 15 residues. Germline V gene lookup returns CDR1 SEHNR and CDR2 FQNEAQ (reference sequence). CDR3: CASSPQGHSNQPQHF. Written as DNA, the CDR3 is TGTGCCAGCAGCCCACAGGGGCATAGCAATCAGCCCCAGCATTTT. Full variable domain (missing parts from reference TRBV7-9 and TRBJ1-5): DTGVSQNPRHKITKRGQNVTFRCDPISEHNRLYWYRQTLGQGPEFLTYFQNEAQLEKSRLLSDRFSAERPKGSFSTLEIQRTEQGDSAMYLCASSPQGHSNQPQHFGDGTRLSIL.

The rearrangement uses TRBV6-6 and TRBJ1-5, with D possibly TRBD1 on 5 matching bases. Per germline, CDR1 MNHNY and CDR2 SVGAGI (reference sequence). V was clipped by 11 bases and J by 4 bases, with 18 bases between them. The CDR3 has 14 residues. DNA of the CDR3: TGTGCCCGATGTGTCGGGCCAGGGAATCAGCCCCAGCATTTT. It codes for CARCVGPGNQPQHF.

This clone has just one count. The V call is TRBV5-1, the J call TRBJ2-7; no definite D call. V was clipped by 6 bases and J by 5 bases, with 18 bases between them. The germline CDR1 and CDR2 sequences are SGHRS and YFSETQ. This CDR3 spans 14 amino acids. Here the CDR3 reads CASTPSGADHEQYF. As DNA, the CDR3 is TGCGCCAGCACCCCCAGTGGAGCAGACCACGAGCAGTACTTC.

The rearrangement links TRBV6-6 to TRBJ2-3; 12 positions match TRBD2. From germline, CDR1 is MNHNY and CDR2 SVGAGI (reference sequence). V trimming: 6 bases; J trimming: 4 bases; junction bases outside the gene matches: 5. The CDR3 runs 15 residues. DNA for the CDR3: TGTGCCAGCAGCCCTAGCGGGGGGGCCGCAGATACGCAGTATTTT. Translating gives CASSPSGGAADTQYF.

The genes are TRBV6-5 and TRBJ1-6, with D possibly being TRBD1 (5 bases). This CDR3 has 15 residues. Per germline, CDR1 MNHEY and CDR2 SVGAGI. Trimming left V 5 bases short and J 1 base short, with 9 bases between. The CDR3 is CASSPRGSYNSPLHF. The CDR3 coding sequence is TGTGCCAGCAGTCCTAGGGGTTCCTATAATTCACCCCTCCACTTT.

The chain joins TRBV12-3 or TRBV12-4 to TRBJ1-2; 7 nucleotides match TRBD1. The V gene end was trimmed by 3 bases and the J gene end by 14 bases; junction bases not matched to a gene: 12. The CDR3 loop spans 13 amino acids. This CDR3 reads CASSFKLEGAETF. In DNA form, the CDR3 reads TGTGCCAGCAGTTTCAAGTTGGAGGGGGCAGAGACCTTC.